This T cell receptor beta chain was recovered during a study of patients and donors after allogeneic stem cell transplantation. This clonotype came up many times. V shed 5 bases and J 5 bases; nucleotides not matched to a gene: 6. The germline V gene encodes CDR1 KGHDR and CDR2 SFDVKD. This CDR3 is built from 14 residues. TCRdb reprocessed the RT-PCR reads via MiXCR and lists one record per CDR3 protein. The data hold 200,000 to 250,000 distinct CDR3 sequences, with roughly 13% observed a single time. The chain links TRBV24-1 to TRBJ2-7; 9 bases agree with TRBD1. The clonotype was recovered from a human donor who was either an allogeneic HSCT recipient or a stem cell or donor lymphocyte infusion donor (not recorded which). It is not recorded whose cells these are; they may come from a transplant donor. What was sequenced was blood, either unsorted or a sorted T cell fraction (not recorded which). The CDR3 sequence is CATSGGQGLNEQYF. DNA of the CDR3: TGTGCCACCAGTGGAGGACAGGGGTTGAACGAGCAGTACTTC.